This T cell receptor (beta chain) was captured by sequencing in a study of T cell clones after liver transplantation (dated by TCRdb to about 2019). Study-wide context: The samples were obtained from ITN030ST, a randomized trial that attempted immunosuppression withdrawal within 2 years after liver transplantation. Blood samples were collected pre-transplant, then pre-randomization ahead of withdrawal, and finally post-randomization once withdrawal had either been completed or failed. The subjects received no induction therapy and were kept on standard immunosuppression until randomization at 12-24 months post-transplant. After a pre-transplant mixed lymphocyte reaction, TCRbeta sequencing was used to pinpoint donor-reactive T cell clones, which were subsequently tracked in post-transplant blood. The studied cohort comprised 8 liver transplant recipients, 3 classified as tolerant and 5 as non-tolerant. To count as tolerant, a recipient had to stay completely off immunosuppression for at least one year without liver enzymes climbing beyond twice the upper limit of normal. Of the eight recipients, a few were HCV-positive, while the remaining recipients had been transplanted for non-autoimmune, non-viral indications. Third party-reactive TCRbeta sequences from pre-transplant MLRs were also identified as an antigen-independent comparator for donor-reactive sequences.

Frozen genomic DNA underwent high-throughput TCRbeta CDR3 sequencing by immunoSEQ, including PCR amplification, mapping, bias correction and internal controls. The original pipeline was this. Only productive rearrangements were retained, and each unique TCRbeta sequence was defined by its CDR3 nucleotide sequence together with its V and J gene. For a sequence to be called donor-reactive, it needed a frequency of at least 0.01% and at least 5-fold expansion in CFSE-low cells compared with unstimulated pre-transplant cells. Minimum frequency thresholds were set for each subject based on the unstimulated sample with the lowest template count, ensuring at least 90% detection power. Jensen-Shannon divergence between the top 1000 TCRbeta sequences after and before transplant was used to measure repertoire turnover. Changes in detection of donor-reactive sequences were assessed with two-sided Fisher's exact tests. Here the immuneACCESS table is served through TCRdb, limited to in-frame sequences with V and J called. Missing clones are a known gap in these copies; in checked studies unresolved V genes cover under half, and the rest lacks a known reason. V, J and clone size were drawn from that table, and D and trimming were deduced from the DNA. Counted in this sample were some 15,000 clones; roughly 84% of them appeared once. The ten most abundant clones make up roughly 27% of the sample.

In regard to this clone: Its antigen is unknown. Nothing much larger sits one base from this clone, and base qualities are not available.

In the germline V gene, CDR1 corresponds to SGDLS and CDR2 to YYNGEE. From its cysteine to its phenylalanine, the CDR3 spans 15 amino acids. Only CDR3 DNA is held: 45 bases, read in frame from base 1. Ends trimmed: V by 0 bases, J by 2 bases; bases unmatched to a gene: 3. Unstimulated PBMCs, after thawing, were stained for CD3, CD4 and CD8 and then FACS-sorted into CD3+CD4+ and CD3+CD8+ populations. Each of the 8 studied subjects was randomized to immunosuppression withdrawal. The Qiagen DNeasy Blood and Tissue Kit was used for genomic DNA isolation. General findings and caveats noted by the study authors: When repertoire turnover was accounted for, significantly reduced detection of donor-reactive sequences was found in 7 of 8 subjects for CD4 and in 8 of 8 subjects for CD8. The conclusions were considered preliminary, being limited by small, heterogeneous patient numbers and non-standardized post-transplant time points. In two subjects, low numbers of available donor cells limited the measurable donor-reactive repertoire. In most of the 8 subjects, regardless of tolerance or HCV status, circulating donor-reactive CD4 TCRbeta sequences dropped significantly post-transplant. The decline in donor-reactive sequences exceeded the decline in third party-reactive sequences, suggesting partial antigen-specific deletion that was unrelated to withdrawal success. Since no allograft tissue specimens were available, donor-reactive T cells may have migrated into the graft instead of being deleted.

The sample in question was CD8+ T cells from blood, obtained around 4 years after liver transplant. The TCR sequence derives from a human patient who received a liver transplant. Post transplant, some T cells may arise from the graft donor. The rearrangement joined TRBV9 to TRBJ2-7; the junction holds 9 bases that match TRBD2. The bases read TGTGCCAGCAGCGTAGGAGCTAGCGGGGCCTACGAGCAGTACTTC. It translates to CASSVGASGAYEQYF.